This T cell receptor (beta chain) was sequenced in a study of T cell responses to AZD1222 COVID-19 vaccine. Study outcomes and limitations: After two AZD1222 doses, spike-specific TCR breadth and depth rose versus day 0. Clonal diversity was possibly underestimated; the donors were predominantly white British and more often female.

There are 9 residues in the CDR3. Germline CDR1 and CDR2: SNHLY and FYNNEI. V shed 8 bases and J shed 6 bases, with 4 bases lying between them. The method was immunoSEQ multiplex PCR; TCRdb's version includes in-frame clones alone and lacks a portion of them. The table records some 62,000 clones, around 75% of them present only once. A note on this clone: Its target is unknown.

Sequencing used peripheral blood, obtained on day 0 of AZD1222 vaccination. The sequence was collected from an adult in good health. The V call is TRBV2, the J call TRBJ1-1; D not resolved. The CDR3 here is CASGAEAFF. The CDR3 nucleotides read TGTGCCAGCGGAGCTGAAGCTTTCTTT.